This T cell receptor (beta chain) was found in a study of regulatory T cells in long-lasting Graves disease. Study conclusions and caveats: Those with persistent disease had in common more public clonotypes (around 2,500) than new patients (roughly 1,000). When disease was persistent, TRBV28, TRBJ1-2 and TRBJ2-5 were the favored segments.

TCR beta libraries were built with iRepertoire HTBI primers and Arm-PCR of CDR3 regions. TCRdb reprocessed the multiplex PCR reads via MiXCR and lists one record per CDR3 protein. The sample contains hundreds of thousands of distinct CDR3 sequences, approximately 15% of which appear only once. V lost 5 bases, J lost 4 bases, and 8 bases stayed unmatched. The CDR3 spans 15 residues. CDR1 is MNHEY and CDR2 is SMNVEV in the germline V gene (reference sequence). This clonotype was counted ten times or more. Its matching antigen is unknown. Time point specified: newly diagnosed GD, antithyroid drugs for less than 3 months. PBMCs provided the RNA from which the TCR library was made. In addition, the sample was reused for a study of T cells in Graves' hyperthyroidism and ophthalmopathy. That source notes: Uncontrolled infection, other autoimmune disease, pregnancy or lactation barred patients from enrollment.

Source: peripheral blood mononuclear cells (PBMCs), taken at new diagnosis, from a patient treated with antithyroid drugs. The chain has TRBV27 and TRBJ1-2; TRBD1 aligns across 9 bases. The sequence was obtained from a woman aged 25-40 years with Graves disease. The CDR3 DNA is TGTGCCAGCAGTCCAGCGACAGGGGGGTTCTATGGCTACACCTTC. It is translated as CASSPATGGFYGYTF.